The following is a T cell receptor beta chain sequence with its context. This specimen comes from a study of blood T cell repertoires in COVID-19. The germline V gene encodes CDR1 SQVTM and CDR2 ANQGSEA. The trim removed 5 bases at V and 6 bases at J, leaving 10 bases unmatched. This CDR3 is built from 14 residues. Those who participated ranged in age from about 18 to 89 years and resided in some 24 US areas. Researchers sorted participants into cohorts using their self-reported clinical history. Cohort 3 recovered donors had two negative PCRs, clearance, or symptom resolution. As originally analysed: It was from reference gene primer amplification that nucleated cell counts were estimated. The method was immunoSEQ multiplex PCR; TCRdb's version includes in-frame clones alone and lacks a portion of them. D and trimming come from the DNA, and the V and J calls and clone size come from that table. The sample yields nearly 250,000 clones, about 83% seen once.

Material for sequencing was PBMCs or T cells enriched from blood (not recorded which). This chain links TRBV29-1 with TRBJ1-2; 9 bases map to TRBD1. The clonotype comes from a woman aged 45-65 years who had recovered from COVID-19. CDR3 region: CSVTERTGENGYTF. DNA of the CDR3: TGCAGCGTTACCGAAAGGACAGGGGAGAATGGCTACACCTTC.